The 10 T cell receptor beta chains listed next were all sequenced from one sample in a study of OX40 agonist ivuxolimab in advanced cancers. Some clones are missing from TCRdb's copy, which holds only in-frame ones; the method was immunoSEQ multiplex PCR. Among 35,000 to 45,000 clones listed, 80% to 90% were seen once. The sequenced sample was CD4+ or CD8+ T cells sorted from blood, obtained in a trial of the OX40 agonist ivuxolimab. These receptors originate from an adult with an advanced solid tumor such as melanoma, head and neck, liver or kidney cancer.

The genes are TRBV27 and TRBJ1-2; maybe TRBD1 (6 bases). The V end was cut by 3 bases, the J end by 4 bases, with 12 bases between. The CDR3 has 14 amino acids. CDR1 and CDR2 from the germline V gene are MNHEY and SMNVEV (reference sequence). CDR3 amino acids: CASSFSGTLYGYTF. The CDR3 nucleotides are TGTGCCAGCAGTTTCTCCGGGACACTCTATGGCTACACCTTC.

The chain employs TRBV29-1 and TRBJ2-2; 7 bases map to TRBD1. The CDR3 loop spans 13 amino acids. J gave up 6 bases and V 6 bases, and 7 bases lay outside the gene matches. CDR1 is SQVTM, CDR2 ANQGSEA, per germline. The CDR3, as DNA: TGCAGCGTCGTGCCCGACAGGGCCGGGGAGCTGTTTTTT. The encoded protein is CSVVPDRAGELFF.

The V call is TRBV7-2, the J call TRBJ2-7; TRBD1 aligns across 7 bases. Trimming at V came to 5 bases and at J to 0 bases, leaving 10 bases not matched to a gene. Germline V gives CDR1 SGHTA, CDR2 FQGNSA. The CDR3 has 16 amino acids. The DNA for the CDR3 is TGTGCCAGCAGCCCCCGACAGGGCCGACTCTCCTACGAGCAGTACTTC. Residues: CASSPRQGRLSYEQYF.

This chain joins TRBV9 and TRBJ2-1; 8 nucleotides align to TRBD2. The CDR3 length is 16 residues. The trim removed 0 bases at V and 8 bases at J, leaving 10 bases unmatched. Germline assignment: CDR1 SGDLS and CDR2 YYNGEE. DNA of the CDR3: TGTGCCAGCAGCGTAGGGGGCGGGAGGTCTCGACATGAGCAGTTCTTC. Its translation: CASSVGGGRSRHEQFF.

The chain recombines TRBV9 with TRBJ1-1; possible D gene TRBD1, 5 bases. The germline CDR1 and CDR2 sequences are SGDLS and YYNGEE. V lost 6 bases and J 6 bases, leaving 18 bases between the germline ends. This CDR3 is 14 amino acids long. The CDR3 sequence is CASKAGPEGAEAFF. The CDR3 nucleotides are TGTGCCAGCAAGGCCGGTCCCGAAGGGGCTGAAGCTTTCTTT.

This chain links TRBV29-1 with TRBJ1-1; no clear D. The length of the CDR3 is 12 residues. The germline CDR1 and CDR2 sequences are SQVTM and ANQGSEA. V dropped 6 bases and J dropped 0 bases, with 8 bases sitting between them. Here the CDR3 reads CSVEIMNTEAFF. CDR3 DNA sequence: TGCAGCGTCGAAATCATGAACACTGAAGCTTTCTTT.

The rearrangement uses TRBV11-2 and TRBJ2-7; D not resolved. This CDR3 has 13 amino acids. Per germline, CDR1 SGHAT and CDR2 FQNNGV. V was shortened by 4 bases and J by 3 bases, with 10 bases between the two germline ends. CDR3: CASSSRWGYEQYF. In DNA form, the CDR3 reads TGTGCCAGCAGCTCTCGATGGGGCTACGAGCAGTACTTC.

The chain has TRBV2 and TRBJ2-1, with 8 nucleotides matching TRBD2. This CDR3 is 13 amino acids long. CDR1 SNHLY and CDR2 FYNNEI come from the germline V gene. Losses at the gene ends were 9 bases for V and 4 bases for J; bases not matched to a gene: 5. CDR3 sequence reads: CASGLALYNEQFF. The CDR3 coding sequence is TGTGCCAGTGGACTAGCCCTGTACAATGAGCAGTTCTTC.

The rearrangement joins TRBV25-1 to TRBJ2-7; D not resolved. CDR3 length: 14 residues. V was pared by 1 base and J by 4 bases, with 11 bases between. Looked up from germline, CDR1 is MGHDK and CDR2 is SYGVNS. In DNA, the CDR3 is TGTGCCAGCAGTGAATCGGGCGGAACATACGAGCAGTACTTC. It yields the protein CASSESGGTYEQYF.

This clone was observed once. The rearrangement joins TRBV7-2 to TRBJ2-7; perhaps D is TRBD1 or TRBD2 (6 bases each). Per the germline V gene, CDR1 is SGHTA and CDR2 is FQGNSA. CDR3 size: 12 residues. V was clipped by 8 bases and J by 6 bases, with 14 bases between them. CDR3 DNA: TGTGCCAGCCTCGGGGGCCCAACCGAGCAGTACTTC. It specifies CASLGGPTEQYF.